Below are 12 T cell receptor beta chains sequenced from a single sample in a study of molecular identifiers for immune sequencing clone quantification. Using its own MiXCR run on the PCR reads, TCRdb lists one record per CDR3 protein. Seen here are under 800,000 distinct CDR3 sequences, about 25% observed once, and the top ten hold roughly 0.83%. The sample was naive CD8+ T cells from blood, with Jurkat cell RNA spiked in. Subset in this sample: FACS-sorted CD8+CD4-CCR7+CD45RA+ naive T cells. Source of these receptors: a human donor in good health. Some libraries in this study had Jurkat cell RNA spiked in.

This clonotype was detected ten times or more. The chain combines TRBV29-1 with TRBJ1-1; the D is unclear. The CDR3 is made up of 14 amino acids. Germline CDR1 is SQVTM and CDR2 is ANQGSEA. V was trimmed by 2 bases and J by 1 base, leaving 11 bases between them. The CDR3 reads CSVEPEPRNTEAFF. CDR3 nucleotide sequence: TGCAGCGTTGAACCGGAGCCGCGGAACACTGAAGCTTTCTTT.

The rearrangement joins TRBV20-1 to TRBJ2-7, with 7 bases aligning to TRBD2. The germline V gene has CDR1 DFQATT and CDR2 SNEGSKA (reference sequence). V shed 1 base and J 2 bases; nucleotides not matched to a gene: 8. This CDR3 has 15 amino acids. The CDR3 DNA reads as TGCAGTGCTAGAGGCCTAGCGGAGATGACCTACGAGCAGTACTTC. Protein product: CSARGLAEMTYEQYF.

In this sample, this clonotype turned up many times. V and J are TRBV14 and TRBJ2-3; D is uncertain. Trimming cost V 1 base and J 2 bases, with 16 bases left between them. In germline, CDR1 is SGHDN, CDR2 FVKESK. This CDR3 is built from 17 residues. CDR3 in DNA: TGTGCCAGCAGCCAAGTCGGCCCCCAGCCCCCCACAGATACGCAGTATTTT. This sequence encodes CASSQVGPQPPTDTQYF.

This clonotype was observed a handful of times. The rearrangement joins TRBV6-1 to TRBJ1-2; no definite D call. The V end lost 7 bases, the J end lost 8 bases, and 23 bases lay between the germline ends. CDR3 length equals 15 residues. Germline V gives CDR1 MNHNS, CDR2 SASEGT. The CDR3 sequence is CASTQLTGVPGGYTF. The CDR3 DNA sequence: TGTGCCAGCACCCAGCTCACCGGAGTTCCGGGAGGCTACACCTTC.

V usage is TRBV12-3 or TRBV12-4 and J usage is TRBJ2-7; tentatively, D is TRBD2 (6 bases). The CDR3 is made up of 13 amino acids. V lost 5 bases, J lost 3 bases, and 11 bases lay in between. The CDR3 region is CASSGEDFYEQYF. The CDR3 DNA follows: TGTGCCAGCAGTGGGGAGGACTTCTACGAGCAGTACTTC.

This clonotype was counted at least ten times. The chain employs TRBV20-1 and TRBJ1-2, with D unclear. V was pared by 0 bases and J by 1 base, with 9 bases between. This CDR3 has 14 amino acids. Germline V lookup: CDR1 DFQATT, CDR2 SNEGSKA (reference sequence). DNA of the CDR3: TGCAGTGCTAGAGATTTGGCAGTTAACTATGGCTACACCTTC. This gives the protein CSARDLAVNYGYTF.

The table lists this clonotype with many counts. This chain connects TRBV7-9 to TRBJ2-5, with 7 bases aligning to TRBD1. Trimming removed 5 bases from V and 0 bases from J; junction bases left unmatched: 6. CDR1 is SEHNR and CDR2 is FQNEAQ in the germline V gene (reference sequence). The CDR3 extends over 15 amino acids. CDR3 bases: TGTGCCAGCAGCCGGACGGACAGGCACCAAGAGACCCAGTACTTC. Protein: CASSRTDRHQETQYF.

The rearrangement joins TRBV19 to TRBJ1-1, with 7 positions matching TRBD1. The length of the CDR3 is 13 residues. Germline lookup yields CDR1 LNHDA and CDR2 SQIVND (reference sequence). Losses at the gene ends were 5 bases for V and 7 bases for J; bases not matched to a gene: 7. The CDR3 nucleotides read TGTGCCAGTAGTCCGACAGGGCATGGTGAAGCTTTCTTT. It is translated as CASSPTGHGEAFF.

This clonotype was recorded at least ten times. The gene calls are TRBV27 and TRBJ2-7, with TRBD1 identical over 9 bases. The CDR3 totals 16 residues. Germline values: CDR1 MNHEY, CDR2 SMNVEV (reference sequence). With V trimmed by 3 bases and J by 3 bases, 9 bases remained unmatched. The CDR3 region has the DNA TGTGCCAGCAGTTTGTCGCCCCCGGGACAGGGCTACGAGCAGTACTTC. This encodes CASSLSPPGQGYEQYF.

This clonotype was seen a handful of times. Here the CDR3 DNA reads TGTGCCAGCAGCCAAGAAGGACTGCATGAGCAGTTCTTC. Translation gives CASSQEGLHEQFF. This chain links TRBV14 with TRBJ2-1; D is possibly TRBD2 (5 bases). V was shortened by 0 bases and J by 8 bases, with 8 bases between the two germline ends. Germline values: CDR1 SGHDN, CDR2 FVKESK. The CDR3 is made up of 13 amino acids.

This clonotype came up many times. The chain employs TRBV5-1 and TRBJ1-1; 7 nucleotides line up with TRBD1. After removal of 4 bases from V and 6 bases from J, the junction contained 6 bases not matched to a gene. The CDR3 has 13 amino acids. Germline CDR1 reads SGHRS; CDR2 reads YFSETQ. The CDR3 is CASSPGQGAEAFF. The CDR3 coding sequence is TGCGCCAGCAGCCCAGGGCAGGGGGCTGAAGCTTTCTTT.

This clonotype was recorded a few times. V is TRBV6-2 or TRBV6-3 and J is TRBJ1-5, with unresolved D. Trimming cost V 0 bases and J 6 bases, with 9 bases left between them. Germline CDR1 is MNHEY and CDR2 is SVGEGT. The CDR3 is made up of 14 amino acids. CDR3 sequence: CASSYSMVPQPQHF. The CDR3 DNA reads TGTGCCAGCAGTTACTCGATGGTCCCTCAGCCCCAGCATTTT.